One sample yielded the 12 T cell receptor beta chains listed below, sequenced in a study of tumor-infiltrating lymphocytes in primary liver carcinoma. Germline DNA was extracted too, while blood RNA derived from unsorted whole blood. TCR beta cDNA was prepared out of 500 ng total RNA by means of a constant-region primer. Sequencing libraries for TCR beta derived from three nested multiplex PCR rounds that used slightly modified ARM-PCR. With TRBV1-TRBV30 forward primers and a C-beta reverse primer, the first two PCR rounds were run for around 10 cycles each. TCRdb ran MiXCR on the multiplex PCR reads and lists one entry per CDR3 protein. The sample gives around 330,000 distinct CDR3 sequences, 50% to 75% of which show up once; more than 15% is in the top ten. The sequencing sample was made of peripheral blood. The receptors originated from a woman aged 25 to 45 with primary liver carcinoma and hepatitis B virus infection.

Concerning this clonotype: The CDR3 does not end in the conserved phenylalanine or tryptophan, so this is likely a read error. The V and J genes are TRBV6-2 or TRBV6-3 and TRBJ2-7; D gene uncertain. The CDR3 runs 15 residues. Germline CDR1 MNHEY, CDR2 SVGEGT. Between the trimmed V and J ends, which lost 6 bases and 0 bases, there was a span of 15 bases. CDR3 nucleotide sequence: TGTGCCAGCAGCTCGATCCGTTCCGTCTCCTACGAGCAGTACTCC. It is translated as CASSSIRSVSYEQYS.

The table lists this clonotype with many counts. The chain joins TRBV6-2 or TRBV6-3 to TRBJ2-1; 8 nucleotides agree with TRBD1. From germline, CDR1 is MNHEY and CDR2 SVGEGT. The V gene end was trimmed by 6 bases and the J gene end by 2 bases; junction bases not matched to a gene: 9. This CDR3 is 16 amino acids long. The CDR3 DNA follows: TGTGCCAGCAGACCGTCCGGGACAGGAGCCTACAATGAGCAGTTCTTC. Translated: CASRPSGTGAYNEQFF.

For this clonotype: A much larger clone lies one base from this, so it may be a read error. The V call is TRBV29-1, the J call TRBJ2-5; unclear D gene. The length of the CDR3 is 13 residues. Germline CDR1 SQVTM, CDR2 ANQGSEA. Here the CDR3 reads CIVEMGSQETQYF. CDR3 sequence (DNA): TGCATCGTTGAAATGGGGTCCCAAGAGACCCAGTACTTC.

The gene calls are TRBV28 and TRBJ1-5; no clear D gene. The CDR3 is 16 residues long. Germline V gives CDR1 MDHEN, CDR2 SYDVKM. Trimming took off 1 base at V and 0 bases at J, with 10 bases between the two ends. As DNA, the CDR3 is TGTGCCAGCAGTTTATTAACCGGGAGTAGCAATCAGCCCCAGCATTTT. Translation gives CASSLLTGSSNQPQHF.

This clonotype was detected ten times or more. The V call is TRBV11-2, the J call TRBJ2-2; D is unclear. The CDR3 length is 14 residues. CDR1 is SGHAT, CDR2 FQNNGV, per germline. With 1 base removed from V and 4 bases from J, the gap between germline ends came to 7 bases. The CDR3 region has the DNA TGTGCCAGCAGCTTAGGGTCCACCACCGGGGAGCTGTTTTTT. Translation: CASSLGSTTGELFF.

The chain links TRBV6-2 or TRBV6-3 to TRBJ1-1; D is ambiguous. CDR1 and CDR2 from the germline V gene are MNHEY and SVGEGT. This CDR3 spans 17 amino acids. Trimming took off 2 bases at V and 1 base at J, with 17 bases between the two ends. The CDR3 here is CASSYPLWIGWNTEAFF. CDR3 bases: TGTGCCAGCAGTTACCCCCTTTGGATAGGTTGGAACACTGAAGCTTTCTTT.

On this clonotype: The junction departs from the called germline gene at one end, perhaps through a read error. The chain recombines TRBV11-2 with TRBJ1-1; 7 bases line up with TRBD1. CDR1 SGHAT and CDR2 FQNNGV come from the germline V gene. The CDR3 length is 17 residues. Here the CDR3 DNA reads TGTGCCAGCAGCTTGACGCGGACAGGCTTAATGAACACTGAAGCTCTCTTT. It yields the protein CASSLTRTGLMNTEALF.

The V and J genes are TRBV11-3 and TRBJ2-3; D is possibly TRBD2 (5 bases). The CDR3 extends over 14 amino acids. Germline assignment: CDR1 SGHNT and CDR2 YENEEA. V shed 7 bases and J shed 6 bases, with 17 bases lying between them. CDR3 sequence (DNA): TGTGCCAGCAACTCCTCCCGCGGGTCTGATACGCAGTATTTT. Translated: CASNSSRGSDTQYF.

The chain joins TRBV28 to TRBJ2-2; D gene unclear. The CDR3 has 12 residues. Deletions cut 11 bases from V and 3 bases from J, with 10 bases between. CDR1 is MDHEN, CDR2 SYDVKM, per germline. CDR3 protein: CACVRDTGELFF. The CDR3 coding sequence is TGTGCCTGCGTACGGGACACCGGGGAGCTGTTTTTT.

About this clonotype: Since no conserved phenylalanine or tryptophan closes the CDR3, a read error is the likely cause. V gene TRBV28 combines with J gene TRBJ2-5; 8 bases are a match to TRBD2. The CDR3 has 13 amino acids. Germline CDR1 is MDHEN and CDR2 is SYDVKM. V trimming: 8 bases; J trimming: 5 bases; junction bases outside the gene matches: 7. The CDR3 sequence: CASLRGGAETQYL. The CDR3 DNA is TGTGCCAGCCTCCGGGGGGGCGCGGAGACCCAGTACCTC.

The chain employs TRBV4-2 and TRBJ2-1; 13 positions agree with TRBD2. Germline V gene lookup returns CDR1 LGHNA and CDR2 YNFKEQ. Trimming took 0 bases from V and 5 from J; bases not matched to a gene: 4. The CDR3 length is 17 residues. In DNA, the CDR3 is TGTGCCAGCAGCCAAGATCAGGGGACTAGCGGGAACAATGAGCAGTTCTTC. Protein: CASSQDQGTSGNNEQFF.

Turning to this clonotype: A much larger clonotype is one base distant, so this may be a read error. The chain couples TRBV29-1 to TRBJ2-7; 9 positions agree with TRBD2. Trimming removed 5 bases from V and 0 bases from J; junction bases left unmatched: 5. There are 14 residues in the CDR3. Germline-derived CDR1 and CDR2 are SQVTM and ANQGSEA. In nucleotides, the CDR3 is TGCAGCGTTCGAGGGACTAGCACCTCCTACGAGCAGTACTTC. This codes for CSVRGTSTSYEQYF.